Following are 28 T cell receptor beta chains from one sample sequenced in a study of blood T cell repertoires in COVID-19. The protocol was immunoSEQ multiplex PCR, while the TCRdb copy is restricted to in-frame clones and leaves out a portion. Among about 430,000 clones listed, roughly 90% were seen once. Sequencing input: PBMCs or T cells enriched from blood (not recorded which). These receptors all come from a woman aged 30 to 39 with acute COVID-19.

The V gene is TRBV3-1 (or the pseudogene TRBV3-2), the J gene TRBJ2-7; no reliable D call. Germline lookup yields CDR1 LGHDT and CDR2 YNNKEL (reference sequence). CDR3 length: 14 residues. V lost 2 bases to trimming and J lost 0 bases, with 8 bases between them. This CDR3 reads CASSQSVPSYEQYF. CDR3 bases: TGTGCCAGCAGCCAAAGCGTGCCCTCCTACGAGCAGTACTTC.

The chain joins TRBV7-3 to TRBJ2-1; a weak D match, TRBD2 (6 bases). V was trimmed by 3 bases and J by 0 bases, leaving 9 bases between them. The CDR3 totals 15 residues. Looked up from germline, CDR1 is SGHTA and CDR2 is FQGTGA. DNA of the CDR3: TGTGCCAGCAGCTTTGTCGGGGGCTCCTACAATGAGCAGTTCTTC. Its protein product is CASSFVGGSYNEQFF. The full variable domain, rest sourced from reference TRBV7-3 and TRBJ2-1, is GAGVSQTPSNKVTEKGKYVELRCDPISGHTALYWYRQSLGQGPEFLIYFQGTGAADDSGLPNDRFFAVRPEGSVSTLKIQRTERGDSAVYLCASSFVGGSYNEQFFGPGTRLTVL.

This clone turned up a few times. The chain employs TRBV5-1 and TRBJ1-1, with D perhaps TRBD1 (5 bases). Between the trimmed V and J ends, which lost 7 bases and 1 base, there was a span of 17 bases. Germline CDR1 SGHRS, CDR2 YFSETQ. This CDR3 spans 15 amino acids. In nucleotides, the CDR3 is TGCGCCAGCGGACCCGGGAGCCAGGGGAACACTGAAGCTTTCTTT. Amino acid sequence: CASGPGSQGNTEAFF.

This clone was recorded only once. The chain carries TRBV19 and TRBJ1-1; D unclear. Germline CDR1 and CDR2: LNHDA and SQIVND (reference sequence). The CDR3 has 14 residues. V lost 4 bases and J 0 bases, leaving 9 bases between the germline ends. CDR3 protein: CASSRLSLNTEAFF. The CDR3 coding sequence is TGTGCCAGTAGTAGACTCAGCTTGAACACTGAAGCTTTCTTT.

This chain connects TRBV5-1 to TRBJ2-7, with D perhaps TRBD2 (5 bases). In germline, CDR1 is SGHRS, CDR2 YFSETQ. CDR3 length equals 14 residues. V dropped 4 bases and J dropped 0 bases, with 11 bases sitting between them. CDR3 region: CASSPSAASYEQYF. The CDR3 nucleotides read TGCGCCAGCAGCCCCTCAGCGGCCTCCTACGAGCAGTACTTC.

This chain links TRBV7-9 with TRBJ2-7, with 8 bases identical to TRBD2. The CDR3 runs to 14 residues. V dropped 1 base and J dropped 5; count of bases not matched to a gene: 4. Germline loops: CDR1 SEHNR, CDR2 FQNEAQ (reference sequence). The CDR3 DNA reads TGTGCCAGCAGCTTAGAGGCGGGGGGACACGAGCAGTACTTC. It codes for CASSLEAGGHEQYF.

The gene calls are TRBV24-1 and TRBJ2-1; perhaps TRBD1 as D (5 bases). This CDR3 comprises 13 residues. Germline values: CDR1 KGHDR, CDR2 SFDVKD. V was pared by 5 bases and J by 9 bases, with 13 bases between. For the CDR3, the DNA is TGTGCCACCAGTGTTGGGGTTAGGGGTGAGCAGTTCTTC. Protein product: CATSVGVRGEQFF.

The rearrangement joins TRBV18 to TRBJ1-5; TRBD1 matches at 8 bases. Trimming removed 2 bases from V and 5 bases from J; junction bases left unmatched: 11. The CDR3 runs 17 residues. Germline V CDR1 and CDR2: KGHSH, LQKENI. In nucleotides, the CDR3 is TGTGCCAGCTCACCAGGGCAGGGGGCGATCCTAGATCAGCCCCAGCATTTT. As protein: CASSPGQGAILDQPQHF.

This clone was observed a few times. CDR3 DNA: TGCGCCAGCAGCCAAGAGCCAGGACTTCTCGCCCATGAGCAGTTCTTC. Translation: CASSQEPGLLAHEQFF. This rearrangement joins TRBV4-1 to TRBJ2-1; weak D call: TRBD2 (5 bases). CDR1 is MGHRA, CDR2 YSYEKL, per germline. The CDR3 has 16 residues. Trimming cost V 0 bases and J 8 bases, with 17 bases left between them.

CDR3 sequence: CASSEQTSGAPTRQYF. The CDR3 DNA reads TGCGCCAGCAGTGAGCAAACTAGCGGGGCCCCTACGAGGCAGTACTTC. The rearrangement links TRBV10-1 to TRBJ2-7; 10 positions agree with TRBD2. CDR3 length: 16 amino acids. CDR1 and CDR2 (germline): WNHNN, SYGVQD (reference sequence). Trimming took 2 bases from V and 9 from J; bases not matched to a gene: 13.

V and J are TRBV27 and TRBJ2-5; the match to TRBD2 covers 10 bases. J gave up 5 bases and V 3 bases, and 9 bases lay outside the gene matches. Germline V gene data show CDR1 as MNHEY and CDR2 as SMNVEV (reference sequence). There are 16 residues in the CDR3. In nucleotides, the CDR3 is TGTGCCAGCAGTTTCTCGAGCGGGGGGGCCTGGGAGACCCAGTACTTC. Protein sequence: CASSFSSGGAWETQYF.

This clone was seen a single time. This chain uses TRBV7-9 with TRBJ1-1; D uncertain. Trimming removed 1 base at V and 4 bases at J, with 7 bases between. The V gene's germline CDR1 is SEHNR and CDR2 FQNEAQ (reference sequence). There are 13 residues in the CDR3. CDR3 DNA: TGTGCCAGCAGCTTAGAAGGAGTCACTGAAGCTTTCTTT. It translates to CASSLEGVTEAFF.

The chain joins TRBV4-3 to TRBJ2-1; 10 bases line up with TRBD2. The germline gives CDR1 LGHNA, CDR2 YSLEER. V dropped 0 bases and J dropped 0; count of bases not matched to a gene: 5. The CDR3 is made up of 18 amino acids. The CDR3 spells CASSQDPSGGSSYNEQFF. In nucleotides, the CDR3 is TGCGCCAGCAGCCAAGATCCTAGCGGGGGCAGCTCCTACAATGAGCAGTTCTTC.

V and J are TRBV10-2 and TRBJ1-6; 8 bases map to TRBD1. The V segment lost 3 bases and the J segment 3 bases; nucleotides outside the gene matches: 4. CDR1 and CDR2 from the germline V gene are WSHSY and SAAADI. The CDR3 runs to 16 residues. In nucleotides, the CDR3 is TGCGCCAGCAGTGAACACAGGGGGGGCTATAATTCACCCCTCCACTTT. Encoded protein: CASSEHRGGYNSPLHF.

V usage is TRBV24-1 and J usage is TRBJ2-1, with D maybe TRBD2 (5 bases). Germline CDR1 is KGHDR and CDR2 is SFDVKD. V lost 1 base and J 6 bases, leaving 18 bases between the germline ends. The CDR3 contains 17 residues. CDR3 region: CATSDFSPPLGVNEQFF. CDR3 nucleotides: TGTGCCACCAGTGATTTTTCCCCCCCGCTGGGAGTCAATGAGCAGTTCTTC.

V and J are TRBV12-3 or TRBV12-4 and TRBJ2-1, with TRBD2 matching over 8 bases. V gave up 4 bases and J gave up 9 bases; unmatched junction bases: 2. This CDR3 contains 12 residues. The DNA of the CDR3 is TGTGCCAGCAGTTCCGGGGGGGGTGAGCAGTTCTTC. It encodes CASSSGGGEQFF.

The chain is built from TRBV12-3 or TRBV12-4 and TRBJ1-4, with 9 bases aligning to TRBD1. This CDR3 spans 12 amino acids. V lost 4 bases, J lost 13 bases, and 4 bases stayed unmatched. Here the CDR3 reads CASSSRQGGLFF. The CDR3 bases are TGTGCCAGCAGTTCAAGACAGGGGGGACTGTTTTTT.

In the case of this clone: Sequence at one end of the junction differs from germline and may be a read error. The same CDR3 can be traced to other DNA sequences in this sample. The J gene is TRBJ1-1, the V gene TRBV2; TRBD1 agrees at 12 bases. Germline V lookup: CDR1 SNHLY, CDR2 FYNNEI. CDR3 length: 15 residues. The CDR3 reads CASSELGQGATEAFF. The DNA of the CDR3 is TGTGCCAGCAGTGAACTGGGACAGGGGGCTACTGAAGCCTTCTTT.

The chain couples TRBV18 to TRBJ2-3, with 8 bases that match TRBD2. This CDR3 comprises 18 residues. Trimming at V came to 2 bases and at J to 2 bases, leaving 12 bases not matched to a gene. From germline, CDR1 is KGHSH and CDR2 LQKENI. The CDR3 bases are TGTGCCAGCTCACCAGGGAGCGGGGGTGAAGTTTACACAGATACGCAGTATTTT. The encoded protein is CASSPGSGGEVYTDTQYF.

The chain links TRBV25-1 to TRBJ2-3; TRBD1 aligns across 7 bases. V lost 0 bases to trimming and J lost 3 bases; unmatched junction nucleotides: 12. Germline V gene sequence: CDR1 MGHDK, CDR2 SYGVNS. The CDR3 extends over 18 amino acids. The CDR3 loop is CASSEYEGTGTATDTQYF. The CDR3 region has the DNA TGTGCCAGCAGTGAATATGAGGGAACCGGGACAGCTACAGATACGCAGTATTTT.

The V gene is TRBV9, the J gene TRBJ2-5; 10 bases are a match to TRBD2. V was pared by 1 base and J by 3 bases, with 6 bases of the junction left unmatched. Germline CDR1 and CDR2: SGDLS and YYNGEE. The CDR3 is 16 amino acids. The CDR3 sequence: CASSVQAGGIKETQYF. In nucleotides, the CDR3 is TGTGCCAGCAGCGTACAAGCGGGGGGGATAAAAGAGACCCAGTACTTC. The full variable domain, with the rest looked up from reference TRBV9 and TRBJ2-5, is DSGVTQTPKHLITATGQRVTLRCSPRSGDLSVYWYQQSLDQGLQFLIQYYNGEERAKGNILERFSAQQFPDLHSELNLSSLELGDSALYFCASSVQAGGIKETQYFGPGTRLLVL.

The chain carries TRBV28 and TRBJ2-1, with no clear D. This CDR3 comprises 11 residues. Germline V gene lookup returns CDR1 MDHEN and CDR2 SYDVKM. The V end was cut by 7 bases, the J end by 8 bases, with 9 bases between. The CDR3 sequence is CASKKEYEQFF. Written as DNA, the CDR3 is TGTGCCAGCAAAAAGGAGTATGAGCAGTTCTTC. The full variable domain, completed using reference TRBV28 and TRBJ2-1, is DVKVTQSSRYLVKRTGEKVFLECVQDMDHENMFWYRQDPGLGLRLIYFSYDVKMKEKGDIPEGYSVSREKKERFSLILESASTNQTSMYLCASKKEYEQFFGPGTRLTVL.

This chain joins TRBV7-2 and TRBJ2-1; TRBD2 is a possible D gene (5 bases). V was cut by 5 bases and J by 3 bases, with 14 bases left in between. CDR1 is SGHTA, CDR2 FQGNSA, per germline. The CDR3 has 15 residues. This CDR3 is CASSGGPGFYNEQFF. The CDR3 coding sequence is TGTGCCAGCAGCGGAGGACCGGGTTTCTACAATGAGCAGTTCTTC.

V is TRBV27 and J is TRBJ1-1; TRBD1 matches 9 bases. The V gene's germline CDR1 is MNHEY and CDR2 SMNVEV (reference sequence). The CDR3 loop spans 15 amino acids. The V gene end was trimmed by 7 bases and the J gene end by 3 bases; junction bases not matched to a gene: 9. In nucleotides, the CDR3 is TGTGCCAGCACCTTATCCCGGACAGGGGACACTGAAGCTTTCTTT. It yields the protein CASTLSRTGDTEAFF.

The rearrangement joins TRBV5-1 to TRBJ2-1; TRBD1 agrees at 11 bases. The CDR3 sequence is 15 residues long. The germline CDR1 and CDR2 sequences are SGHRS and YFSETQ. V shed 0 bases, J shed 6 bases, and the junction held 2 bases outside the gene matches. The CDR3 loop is CASSLVGQGANEQFF. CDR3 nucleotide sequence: TGCGCCAGCAGCTTGGTAGGACAGGGGGCCAATGAGCAGTTCTTC.

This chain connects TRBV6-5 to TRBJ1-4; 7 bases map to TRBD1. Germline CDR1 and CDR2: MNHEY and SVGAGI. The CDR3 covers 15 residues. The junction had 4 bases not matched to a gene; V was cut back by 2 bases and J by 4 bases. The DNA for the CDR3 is TGTGCCAGCAGTTACGGGGACAGAGATAATGAAAAACTGTTTTTT. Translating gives CASSYGDRDNEKLFF.

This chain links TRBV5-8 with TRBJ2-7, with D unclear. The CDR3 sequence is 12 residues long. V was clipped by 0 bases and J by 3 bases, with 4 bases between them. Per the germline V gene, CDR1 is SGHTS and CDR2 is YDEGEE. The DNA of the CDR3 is TGTGCCAGCAGCTTGGTCGGCTACGAGCAGTACTTC. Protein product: CASSLVGYEQYF. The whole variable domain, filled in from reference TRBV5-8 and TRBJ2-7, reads EAGVTQSPTHLIKTRGQQATLRCSPISGHTSVYWYQQALGLGLQFLLWYDEGEERNRGNFPPRFSGRQFPNYSSELNVNALELEDSALYLCASSLVGYEQYFGPGTRLTVT.

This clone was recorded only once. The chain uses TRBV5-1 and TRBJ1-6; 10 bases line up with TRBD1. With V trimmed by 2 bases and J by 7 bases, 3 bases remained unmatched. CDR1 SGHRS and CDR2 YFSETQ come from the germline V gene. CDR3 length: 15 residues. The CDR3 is CASSFTDRGNSPLHF. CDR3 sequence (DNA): TGCGCCAGCAGCTTCACGGACAGGGGGAATTCACCCCTCCACTTT. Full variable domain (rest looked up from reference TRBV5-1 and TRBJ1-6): KAGVTQTPRYLIKTRGQQVTLSCSPISGHRSVSWYQQTPGQGLQFLFEYFSETQRNKGNFPGRFSGRQFSNSRSEMNVSTLELGDSALYLCASSFTDRGNSPLHFGNGTRLTVT.